These 27 T cell receptor beta chains came from one sample sequenced in a study of OX40 agonist ivuxolimab in advanced cancers. Profiled with immunoSEQ multiplex PCR; TCRdb holds only in-frame clones, not every one. The table shows tens of thousands of clones, with approximately 91% occurring only once. The specimen comprised CD4+ or CD8+ T cells sorted from blood, sampled in a trial of the OX40 agonist ivuxolimab. The receptors come from an adult with an advanced solid tumor such as melanoma, head and neck, liver or kidney cancer.

CDR3 residues: CASSLGGSPSSYNEQFF. The CDR3 DNA reads TGTGCCAGCAGCCTCGGGGGGTCCCCATCCTCCTACAATGAGCAGTTCTTC. The chain links TRBV27 to TRBJ2-1; TRBD2 matches 7 bases. Germline values: CDR1 MNHEY, CDR2 SMNVEV (reference sequence). The CDR3 is 17 residues long. With 6 bases clipped from V and 0 bases from J, the junction kept 11 bases outside the gene matches.

This chain links TRBV4-3 with TRBJ1-3, with D tentatively TRBD1 (6 bases). Germline V gives CDR1 LGHNA, CDR2 YSLEER. V dropped 0 bases and J dropped 0 bases, with 9 bases sitting between them. The CDR3 runs to 16 residues. The CDR3 protein is CASSQDPDSSGNTIYF. The CDR3 DNA reads TGCGCCAGCAGCCAAGATCCGGACAGCTCTGGAAACACCATATATTTT.

The chain carries TRBV7-2 and TRBJ2-1, with 10 bases lining up with TRBD2. Germline V gene lookup returns CDR1 SGHTA and CDR2 FQGNSA. Trimming took 3 bases from V and 3 from J; bases not matched to a gene: 2. This CDR3 is 15 amino acids long. This CDR3 is CASSFIAGGYNEQFF. CDR3 nucleotide sequence: TGTGCCAGCAGCTTCATAGCGGGAGGCTACAATGAGCAGTTCTTC.

The gene calls are TRBV4-1 and TRBJ2-7; D is ambiguous. The germline V gene encodes CDR1 MGHRA and CDR2 YSYEKL. V lost 1 base, J lost 7 bases, and 11 bases lay in between. The CDR3 has 13 amino acids. CDR3 protein: CASSQGLLGEQYF. Here the CDR3 DNA reads TGCGCCAGCAGCCAAGGCCTGTTGGGGGAGCAGTACTTC.

The J gene is TRBJ2-1, the V gene TRBV13, with D unresolved. The CDR3 contains 14 residues. CDR1 is PRHDT and CDR2 is FYEKMQ in the germline V gene (reference sequence). Trimming took off 0 bases at V and 8 bases at J, with 11 bases between the two ends. This chain's CDR3 is CASSLGPAMDEQFF. In DNA form, the CDR3 reads TGTGCCAGCAGCTTAGGCCCGGCTATGGATGAGCAGTTCTTC.

V usage is TRBV30 and J usage is TRBJ2-1, with D possibly TRBD2 on 6 matching bases. The CDR3 runs 14 residues. The V gene's germline CDR1 is GTSNPN and CDR2 SVGIG (reference sequence). V was pared by 3 bases and J by 4 bases, with 13 bases between. CDR3 loop: CAWSLAILYNEQFF. CDR3 coding DNA: TGTGCCTGGAGCCTAGCGATACTATACAATGAGCAGTTCTTC.

For the CDR3, the DNA is TGTGCCAGCAGCCCCCTTGACCAGGAGCGGTCATCCTACGAGCAGTACTTC. Protein product: CASSPLDQERSSYEQYF. The chain is built from TRBV25-1 and TRBJ2-7; tentative D call: TRBD2 (5 bases). This CDR3 contains 17 residues. Germline assignment: CDR1 MGHDK and CDR2 SYGVNS. The germline V and J ends were trimmed by 6 bases and 1 base, with 22 bases remaining between them.

This rearrangement joins TRBV19 to TRBJ1-2; possibly TRBD1 for D (5 bases). CDR1 and CDR2 (germline): LNHDA, SQIVND (reference sequence). V was clipped by 3 bases and J by 4 bases, with 12 bases between them. The CDR3 consists of 14 residues. CDR3 loop: CASSMHGAGYGYTF. The CDR3 DNA reads TGTGCCAGTAGTATGCATGGGGCGGGCTATGGCTACACCTTC.

This CDR3 is CASRQGGYQPQHF. Written as DNA, the CDR3 is TGTGCCAGCAGACAGGGAGGATATCAGCCCCAGCATTTT. This rearrangement joins TRBV6-1 to TRBJ1-5; D is perhaps TRBD1 (6 bases). Germline assignment: CDR1 MNHNS and CDR2 SASEGT. Trimming stripped 6 bases from V and 5 bases from J, with 11 bases between. The CDR3 is 13 amino acids.

This sequence joins TRBV27 and TRBJ1-1; a possible D gene is TRBD1 (5 bases). CDR3 size: 14 residues. Per the germline V gene, CDR1 is MNHEY and CDR2 is SMNVEV (reference sequence). The ends were cut back, 3 bases at V and 4 bases at J, with 12 bases in the middle. The CDR3 nucleotides are TGTGCCAGCAGTTTGGGACCATTCTCCACTGAAGCTTTCTTT. This gives the protein CASSLGPFSTEAFF.

V gene TRBV28 combines with J gene TRBJ2-7; perhaps TRBD1 as D (6 bases). The ends were cut back, 8 bases at V and 0 bases at J, with 8 bases in the middle. This CDR3 region has 12 residues. Germline V gives CDR1 MDHEN, CDR2 SYDVKM. The CDR3 protein is CASGTFSYEQYF. The CDR3 DNA reads as TGTGCCAGCGGGACATTCTCCTACGAGCAGTACTTC.

The CDR3 coding sequence is TGTGCCAGTCTAGCGGGGAACACCGGGGAGCTGTTTTTT. Amino acids: CASLAGNTGELFF. The chain uses TRBV21-1 and TRBJ2-2; the table's D call of TRBD2 was not tested on the DNA. TRBV21-1 is assigned pseudogene status. CDR3 length: 13 amino acids.

The chain carries TRBV5-1 and TRBJ2-2; weak D call: TRBD1 (6 bases). Germline lookup yields CDR1 SGHRS and CDR2 YFSETQ. Trimming took off 4 bases at V and 3 bases at J, with 22 bases between the two ends. The CDR3 contains 18 residues. The CDR3 nucleotides read TGCGCCAGCAGCATCAACCCGGGACATTCAAAGGACACCGGGGAGCTGTTTTTT. This translates into CASSINPGHSKDTGELFF.

The V call is TRBV4-1, the J call TRBJ1-4, with unresolved D. The CDR3 sequence is 14 residues long. Trimming took off 0 bases at V and 14 bases at J, with 16 bases between the two ends. Germline CDR1 MGHRA, CDR2 YSYEKL. The DNA of the CDR3 is TGCGCCAGCAGCCAAGAAGGCTTGGACGGTGGGCTGTTTTTT. This sequence encodes CASSQEGLDGGLFF.

This clone was found a few times. This chain links TRBV6-4 with TRBJ2-3; 7 positions match TRBD2. This CDR3 has 15 residues. Trimming at V came to 2 bases and at J to 1 base, leaving 3 bases not matched to a gene. Germline V gives CDR1 MRHNA, CDR2 SNTAGT. The DNA for the CDR3 is TGTGCCAGCAGTGACGGGGCGGGAGGCACAGATACGCAGTATTTT. Translating it yields CASSDGAGGTDTQYF.

The J gene is TRBJ2-3, the V gene TRBV7-9; 8 bases fit TRBD2. V dropped 5 bases and J dropped 1; count of bases not matched to a gene: 5. The CDR3 sequence is 15 residues long. CDR1 is SEHNR and CDR2 is FQNEAQ in the germline V gene (reference sequence). The CDR3 region has the DNA TGTGCCAGCAGCCCCGAGACTAGCGGCACAGATACGCAGTATTTT. This codes for CASSPETSGTDTQYF.

The V and J genes are TRBV28 and TRBJ2-1; D possibly corresponds to TRBD2 (6 bases). The V gene lost 2 bases and the J gene lost 0 bases, with 8 bases spanning the gap. Germline CDR1 MDHEN, CDR2 SYDVKM. The CDR3 has 15 amino acids. CDR3 DNA: TGTGCCAGCAGTTTAGACGGGGGCTCCTACAATGAGCAGTTCTTC. Protein: CASSLDGGSYNEQFF.

The chain recombines TRBV7-9 with TRBJ2-1; possibly TRBD1 for D (5 bases). The CDR3 is 17 residues long. Germline lookup yields CDR1 SEHNR and CDR2 FQNEAQ (reference sequence). Trimming cost V 5 bases and J 12 bases, with 29 bases left between them. The CDR3 protein is CASSPRGSRKDNERQFF. The CDR3 DNA follows: TGTGCCAGCAGCCCAAGGGGTTCCCGAAAGGATAATGAGAGGCAGTTCTTC.

CDR3: CASSNDAGGEPQHF. CDR3 DNA sequence: TGTGCCAGCAGTAATGACGCTGGGGGGGAGCCCCAGCATTTT. This chain uses TRBV5-4 with TRBJ1-5; TRBD1 is a possible D gene (5 bases). The V gene lost 5 bases and the J gene lost 8 bases, with 17 bases spanning the gap. Germline lookup yields CDR1 SGHNT and CDR2 YYREEE (reference sequence). This CDR3 is built from 14 residues.

This sequence joins TRBV28 and TRBJ1-5, with 8 positions matching TRBD1. Germline-derived CDR1 and CDR2 are MDHEN and SYDVKM. CDR3 length: 15 residues. V lost 5 bases to trimming and J lost 1 base; unmatched junction nucleotides: 4. The CDR3 loop reads CASSHTGGSNQPQHF. The DNA for the CDR3 is TGTGCCAGCAGTCACACAGGGGGAAGCAATCAGCCCCAGCATTTT.

The chain is built from TRBV6-1 and TRBJ2-1, with D possibly TRBD1 on 5 matching bases. The germline CDR1 and CDR2 sequences are MNHNS and SASEGT. With 5 bases removed from V and 4 bases from J, the gap between germline ends came to 12 bases. The CDR3 extends over 14 amino acids. Written as DNA, the CDR3 is TGTGCCAGCAGTCCCCTCCAGGGTTACAATGAGCAGTTCTTC. Protein: CASSPLQGYNEQFF.

The sample holds a few counts of this clone. This chain joins TRBV9 and TRBJ2-1, with 8 nucleotides matching TRBD1. CDR1 is SGDLS and CDR2 is YYNGEE in the germline V gene. The V gene end was trimmed by 4 bases and the J gene end by 5 bases; junction bases not matched to a gene: 8. The CDR3 loop spans 15 amino acids. The CDR3 here is CASSPSQGADNEQFF. CDR3 sequence (DNA): TGTGCCAGCAGCCCCAGCCAGGGGGCCGACAATGAGCAGTTCTTC.

V gene TRBV7-3 combines with J gene TRBJ1-1, with 7 bases that match TRBD1. Germline trimming cut 3 bases from V and 0 bases from J; bases unmatched to any gene: 4. The CDR3 contains 15 residues. Germline V gives CDR1 SGHTA, CDR2 FQGTGA. CDR3: CASSFGQAVNTEAFF. CDR3 nucleotides: TGTGCCAGCAGCTTCGGACAGGCAGTGAACACTGAAGCTTTCTTT.

The chain has TRBV7-9 and TRBJ1-6; D is perhaps TRBD1 (5 bases). Germline V gene sequence: CDR1 SEHNR, CDR2 FQNEAQ (reference sequence). With 6 bases removed from V and 7 bases from J, the gap between germline ends came to 10 bases. CDR3 length: 13 residues. CDR3 sequence reads: CASRQGLNSPLHF. CDR3 coding DNA: TGTGCCAGCAGGCAGGGACTGAATTCACCCCTCCACTTT.

The CDR3 here is CASSLDGSYLEAFF. CDR3 nucleotide sequence: TGTGCCAGCAGCTTAGACGGGTCCTATCTCGAAGCTTTCTTT. The chain couples TRBV7-9 to TRBJ1-1; no clear D gene. CDR3 length equals 14 residues. Germline values: CDR1 SEHNR, CDR2 FQNEAQ (reference sequence). Trimming shortened V by 1 base and J by 8 bases, and 14 bases separated the two germline ends.

The rearrangement uses TRBV7-6 and TRBJ2-7, with 11 positions matching TRBD2. V was pared by 5 bases and J by 0 bases, with 6 bases of the junction left unmatched. This CDR3 region has 16 residues. Germline values: CDR1 SGHVS, CDR2 FNYEAQ. CDR3 bases: TGTGCCAGCAGCATAGGGACTAGCGGCAACTCCTACGAGCAGTACTTC. Translated: CASSIGTSGNSYEQYF.

The chain employs TRBV7-8 and TRBJ2-7, with D uncertain. The CDR3 spans 12 residues. Trimming left V 6 bases short and J 5 bases short, with 11 bases between. Germline loops: CDR1 SGHVS, CDR2 FQNEAQ. The DNA of the CDR3 is TGTGCCAGCAGTATAGGAACTAACGAGCAGTACTTC. Its protein product is CASSIGTNEQYF.